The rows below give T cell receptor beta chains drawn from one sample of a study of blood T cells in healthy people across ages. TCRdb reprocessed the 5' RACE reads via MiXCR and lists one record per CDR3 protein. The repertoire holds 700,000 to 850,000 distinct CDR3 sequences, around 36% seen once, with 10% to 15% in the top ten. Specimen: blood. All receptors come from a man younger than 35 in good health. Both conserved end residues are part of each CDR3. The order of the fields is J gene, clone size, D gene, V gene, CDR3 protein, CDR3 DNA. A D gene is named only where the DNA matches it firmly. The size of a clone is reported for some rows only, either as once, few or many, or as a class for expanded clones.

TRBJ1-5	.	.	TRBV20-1	CSARAPGQYQPQHF	TGCAGTGCTAGAGCTCCGGGACAATATCAGCCCCAGCATTTT
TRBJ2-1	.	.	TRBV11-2	CASSFTLGLLQNEQFF	TGTGCCAGCAGCTTCACGTTGGGACTCCTACAGAATGAGCAGTTCTTC
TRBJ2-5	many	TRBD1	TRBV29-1	CSVLTGRETQYF	TGCAGCGTACTGACAGGGAGAGAGACCCAGTACTTC
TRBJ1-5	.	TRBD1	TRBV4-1	CASSQAPPATGGFQPQHF	TGCGCCAGCAGCCAAGCCCCGCCCGCTACAGGGGGCTTCCAGCCCCAGCATTTT
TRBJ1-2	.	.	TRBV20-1	CSATFRGARGYTF	TGCAGTGCTACCTTTCGGGGCGCGAGAGGCTACACCTTC
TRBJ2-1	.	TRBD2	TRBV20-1	CSARSLAGGRAYNEQFF	TGCAGTGCTAGGTCGCTAGCGGGGGGGAGGGCCTACAATGAGCAGTTCTTC
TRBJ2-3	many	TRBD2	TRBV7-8	CASSPVAGGSTDTQYF	TGTGCCAGCAGCCCTGTAGCGGGGGGGAGCACAGATACGCAGTATTTT
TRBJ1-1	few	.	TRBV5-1	CASSLVVGGNTEAFF	TGCGCCAGCAGCTTGGTCGTGGGAGGGAACACTGAAGCTTTCTTT
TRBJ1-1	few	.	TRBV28	CASSFVNTEAFF	TGTGCCAGCAGTTTTGTTAACACTGAAGCTTTCTTT
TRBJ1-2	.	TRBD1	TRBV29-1	CSVGQGEASGYTF	TGCAGCGTTGGGCAGGGGGAGGCGAGCGGCTACACCTTC
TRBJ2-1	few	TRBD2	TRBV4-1	CASSQLAGPYNEQFF	TGCGCCAGCAGCCAACTAGCGGGACCCTACAATGAGCAGTTCTTC
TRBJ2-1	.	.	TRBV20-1	CSASWNFRFSYNEQFF	TGCAGTGCTAGCTGGAACTTCCGCTTTTCCTACAATGAGCAGTTCTTC
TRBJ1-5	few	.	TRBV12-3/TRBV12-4	CASSLGQMNQPQHF	TGTGCCAGCAGTTTAGGACAGATGAATCAGCCCCAGCATTTT
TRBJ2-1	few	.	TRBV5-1	CASSTGQPLNEQFF	TGCGCCAGCAGCACCGGGCAACCACTCAATGAGCAGTTCTTC
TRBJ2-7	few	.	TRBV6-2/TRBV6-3	CASSYTGTSSYEQYF	TGTGCCAGCAGTTATACGGGGACGAGCTCCTACGAGCAGTACTTC
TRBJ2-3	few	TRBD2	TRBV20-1	CSGATGRGGTDTQYF	TGCAGTGGAGCAACCGGGAGGGGAGGGACAGATACGCAGTATTTT
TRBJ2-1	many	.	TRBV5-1	CASRQRPDGNEQFF	TGCGCCAGCCGGCAACGACCCGATGGAAATGAGCAGTTCTTC
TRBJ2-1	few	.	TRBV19	CASSINFGPYNEQFF	TGTGCCAGTAGTATAAATTTCGGTCCTTACAATGAGCAGTTCTTC
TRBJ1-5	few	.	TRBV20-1	CSAPDSFYSNQPQHF	TGCAGTGCCCCGGACAGTTTCTATAGCAATCAGCCCCAGCATTTT
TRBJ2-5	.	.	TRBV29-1	CSVLLETQYF	TGCAGCGTTCTCTTGGAGACCCAGTACTTC
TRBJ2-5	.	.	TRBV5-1	CASSLEGTRYQETQYF	TGCGCCAGCAGCTTGGAAGGGACTCGGTACCAAGAGACCCAGTACTTC
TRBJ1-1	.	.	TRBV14	CASSQVGGGLNTEAFF	TGTGCCAGCAGCCAAGTTGGGGGCGGCCTGAACACTGAAGCTTTCTTT
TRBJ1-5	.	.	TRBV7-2	CASSKAGVTLPQHF	TGTGCCAGCAGCAAGGCAGGGGTCACCTTGCCCCAGCATTTT
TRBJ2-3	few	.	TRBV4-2	CASRGQGTRSQYF	TGTGCCAGCAGGGGACAAGGGACGCGCTCGCAGTATTTT
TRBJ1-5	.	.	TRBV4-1	CASSPALGSNQPQHF	TGCGCCAGCAGCCCCGCCCTAGGGAGCAATCAGCCCCAGCATTTT
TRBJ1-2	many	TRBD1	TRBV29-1	CSVAQGQGGGYTF	TGCAGCGTTGCTCAGGGACAGGGGGGTGGCTACACCTTC
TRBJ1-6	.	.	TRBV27	CASSLYRQRNVPYNSPLHF	TGTGCCAGCAGTTTATATCGACAGAGGAATGTGCCCTATAATTCACCCCTCCACTTT
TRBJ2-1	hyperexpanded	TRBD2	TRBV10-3	CAIRRGGPNEQFF	TGTGCCATCAGGCGCGGGGGGCCCAATGAGCAGTTCTTC
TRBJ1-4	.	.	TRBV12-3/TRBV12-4	CASSPLGGYNEKLFF	TGTGCCAGCAGCCCCCTGGGCGGGTATAATGAAAAACTGTTTTTT
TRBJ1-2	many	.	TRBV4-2	CASSQVRPGSYGYTF	TGTGCCAGCAGCCAAGTGCGGCCAGGAAGCTATGGCTACACCTTC
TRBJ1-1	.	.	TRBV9	CASSPRRENTEAFF	TGTGCCAGCAGCCCCAGGCGGGAGAACACTGAAGCTTTCTTT
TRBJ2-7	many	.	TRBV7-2	CASSLLYEQYF	TGTGCCAGCAGTTTACTTTACGAGCAGTACTTC
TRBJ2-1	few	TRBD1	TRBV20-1	CSARDAPGGSYEQFF	TGCAGTGCTAGAGATGCCCCAGGGGGCTCGTATGAGCAGTTCTTC
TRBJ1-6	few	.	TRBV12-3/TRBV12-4	CASSRGGRENSPLHF	TGTGCCAGCAGCCGGGGCGGCAGGGAAAATTCACCCCTCCACTTT
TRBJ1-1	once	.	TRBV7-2	CASSLDRARETEAFF	TGTGCCAGCAGCTTAGATCGGGCCAGGGAAACTGAAGCTTTCTTT
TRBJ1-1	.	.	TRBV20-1	CSARAGGARNTEAFF	TGCAGTGCTAGAGCGGGTGGGGCGAGGAACACTGAAGCTTTCTTT